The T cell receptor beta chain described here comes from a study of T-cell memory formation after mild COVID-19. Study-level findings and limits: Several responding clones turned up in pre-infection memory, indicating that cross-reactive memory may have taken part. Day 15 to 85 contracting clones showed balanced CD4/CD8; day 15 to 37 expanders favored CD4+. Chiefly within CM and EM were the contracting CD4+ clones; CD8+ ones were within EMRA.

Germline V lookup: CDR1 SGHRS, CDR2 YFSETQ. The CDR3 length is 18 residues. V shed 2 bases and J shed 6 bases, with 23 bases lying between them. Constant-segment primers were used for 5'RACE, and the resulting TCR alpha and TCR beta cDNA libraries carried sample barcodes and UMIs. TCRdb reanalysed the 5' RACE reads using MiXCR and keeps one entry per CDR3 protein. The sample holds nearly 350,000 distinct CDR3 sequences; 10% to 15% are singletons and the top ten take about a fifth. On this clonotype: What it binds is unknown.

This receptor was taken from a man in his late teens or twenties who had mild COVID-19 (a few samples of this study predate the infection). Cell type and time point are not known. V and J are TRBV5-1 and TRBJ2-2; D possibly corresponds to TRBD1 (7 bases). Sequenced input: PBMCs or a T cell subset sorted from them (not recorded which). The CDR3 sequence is CASSFAHRGGTGAGELFF. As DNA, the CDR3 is TGCGCCAGCAGCTTCGCTCACAGGGGAGGAACGGGGGCCGGGGAGCTGTTTTTT. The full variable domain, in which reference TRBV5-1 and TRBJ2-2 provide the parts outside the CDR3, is KAGVTQTPRYLIKTRGQQVTLSCSPISGHRSVSWYQQTPGQGLQFLFEYFSETQRNKGNFPGRFSGRQFSNSRSEMNVSTLELGDSALYLCASSFAHRGGTGAGELFFGEGSRLTVL.